Presented here are 16 T cell receptor beta chains from one specimen sequenced in a study of CD8 T cells in Susac syndrome (dated by TCRdb to about 2019). Library preparation used the immunoSEQ multiplex PCR assay. RNA was extracted with the RNeasy kit and about 0.5 to 1 ug was reverse transcribed using random hexamers. TCRdb reprocessed the public reads (quality trimming at Q25 with fastp, clone calling with MiXCR) and kept in-frame beta chains. Rows with a matching CDR3 protein are joined into one entry that keeps the most common DNA and genes. This sample comprises around 69,000 distinct CDR3 sequences, 96% of them detected only once. More than 0.09% of the sample goes to the ten largest clones. The sequencing sample was made of CD4+ T cells from PBMCs. The receptors originated from a human donor with multiple sclerosis.

J is TRBJ2-1 and V is TRBV20-1, with unresolved D. Germline V gives CDR1 DFQATT, CDR2 SNEGSKA (reference sequence). The V and J ends lost 2 bases and 7 bases respectively, with 12 bases between them. The CDR3 loop spans 13 amino acids. CDR3 bases: TGCAGTGCTAGACCGATAAGTGGGAATGAGCAGTTCTTC. Protein: CSARPISGNEQFF.

The chain recombines TRBV12-3 or TRBV12-4 with TRBJ1-6; 7 bases agree with TRBD1. The CDR3 sequence is 15 residues long. J lost 6 bases, V lost 6 bases, and 8 bases had no gene match. CDR3 in DNA: TGTGCCAGCAGACCCGGGACAGAACCTAATTCACCCCTCCACTTT. It is translated as CASRPGTEPNSPLHF.

The chain combines TRBV2 with TRBJ2-5; 9 nucleotides line up with TRBD1. The J segment lost 1 base and the V segment lost 3 bases, leaving 3 bases of the junction unmatched. This CDR3 region has 15 residues. Per germline, CDR1 SNHLY and CDR2 FYNNEI. CDR3 residues: CASSDGTGSQETQYF. The CDR3 DNA reads as TGTGCCAGCAGTGACGGGACAGGGAGCCAAGAGACCCAGTACTTC.

The rearrangement joins TRBV13 to TRBJ2-5; 7 bases align to TRBD1. CDR3 length: 12 residues. The V gene end was trimmed by 5 bases and the J gene end by 6 bases; junction bases not matched to a gene: 3. Germline-derived CDR1 and CDR2 are PRHDT and FYEKMQ (reference sequence). CDR3 region: CASSGTAKTQYF. In DNA form, the CDR3 reads TGTGCCAGCAGCGGGACAGCGAAGACCCAGTACTTC.

This chain connects TRBV7-2 to TRBJ2-5; the D gene could be TRBD1 or TRBD2 (5 bases each). Germline assignment: CDR1 SGHTA and CDR2 FQGNSA. The CDR3 spans 13 residues. V was pared by 1 base and J by 4 bases, with 7 bases between. The CDR3 DNA reads TGTGCCAGCAGCTTAGAGAGGGGAGAGACCCAGTACTTC. Translating it yields CASSLERGETQYF.

This chain joins TRBV5-1 and TRBJ2-2, with TRBD2 matching 8 bases. V trimming: 2 bases; J trimming: 2 bases; junction bases outside the gene matches: 2. CDR3 size: 15 residues. Looked up from germline, CDR1 is SGHRS and CDR2 is YFSETQ. In DNA, the CDR3 is TGCGCCAGCAGCTTCGGGACTAGAAACACCGGGGAGCTGTTTTTT. This sequence encodes CASSFGTRNTGELFF.

The chain joins TRBV20-1 to TRBJ2-2; possible D gene TRBD1, 5 bases. The CDR3 extends over 15 amino acids. With 3 bases removed from V and 3 bases from J, the gap between germline ends came to 14 bases. Germline V lookup: CDR1 DFQATT, CDR2 SNEGSKA (reference sequence). The CDR3 region has the DNA TGCAGTGCTAGTCACAGGAATGCGGACACCGGGGAGCTGTTTTTT. This sequence encodes CSASHRNADTGELFF.

This chain joins TRBV5-1 and TRBJ2-1; D remains unclear. Germline CDR1 and CDR2: SGHRS and YFSETQ. This CDR3 spans 16 amino acids. V was clipped by 0 bases and J by 3 bases, with 13 bases between them. The chain's CDR3 is CASSLGPGDGYNEQFF. CDR3 nucleotide sequence: TGCGCCAGCAGCTTGGGACCCGGAGATGGCTACAATGAGCAGTTCTTC.

The chain couples TRBV19 to TRBJ2-4, with 7 bases matching TRBD2. CDR1 and CDR2 (germline): LNHDA, SQIVND (reference sequence). The CDR3 is made up of 18 amino acids. The V gene end was trimmed by 1 base and the J gene end by 2 bases; junction bases not matched to a gene: 11. The CDR3 loop is CASSIALIQRGPKNIQYF. The CDR3 nucleotides read TGTGCCAGTAGTATAGCTTTAATACAGCGGGGTCCCAAAAACATTCAGTACTTC.

This sequence joins TRBV18 and TRBJ1-5; 9 bases are shared with TRBD1. J lost 6 bases, V lost 0 bases, and 3 bases had no gene match. CDR3 length: 15 residues. The V gene's germline CDR1 is KGHSH and CDR2 LQKENI. The CDR3 protein is CASSPPGTGRQPQHF. In nucleotides, the CDR3 is TGTGCCAGCTCACCACCCGGGACAGGGCGTCAGCCCCAGCATTTT.

V gene TRBV30 combines with J gene TRBJ1-1, with D possibly TRBD1 on 6 matching bases. Germline V gives CDR1 GTSNPN, CDR2 SVGIG (reference sequence). The V end lost 4 bases, the J end lost 3 bases, and 15 bases lay between the germline ends. The CDR3 has 14 residues. CDR3 protein: CAWNQGKFDTEAFF. The CDR3 coding sequence is TGTGCCTGGAATCAGGGGAAGTTTGACACTGAAGCTTTCTTT.

The J gene is TRBJ2-2, the V gene TRBV7-2; the D gene is possibly TRBD2 (6 bases). Trimming removed 5 bases from V and 6 bases from J, with 13 bases in between. The CDR3 sequence is 14 residues long. Germline V lookup: CDR1 SGHTA, CDR2 FQGNSA. CDR3 DNA: TGTGCCAGCAGCCGGGACGGCGGGGCCGGGGAGCTGTTTTTT. The encoded protein is CASSRDGGAGELFF.

The chain couples TRBV20-1 to TRBJ2-5; the D gene could be TRBD1 or TRBD2 (5 bases each). The CDR3 is 11 amino acids. The germline V gene has CDR1 DFQATT and CDR2 SNEGSKA (reference sequence). Trimming removed 6 bases from V and 5 bases from J, with 10 bases in between. The CDR3 nucleotides are TGCAGTGCCCTATGGGGGGAGACCCAGTACTTC. This translates into CSALWGETQYF.

This rearrangement joins TRBV28 to TRBJ1-2; D is unclear. The germline V gene has CDR1 MDHEN and CDR2 SYDVKM. This CDR3 spans 11 amino acids. Trimming left V 7 bases short and J 2 bases short, with 5 bases between. This CDR3 is CASNGNYGYTF. The CDR3 DNA reads as TGTGCCAGCAATGGAAACTATGGCTACACCTTC.

This chain joins TRBV19 and TRBJ2-5, with D tentatively TRBD1 (5 bases). The V end was cut by 5 bases, the J end by 3 bases, with 19 bases between. This CDR3 has 16 amino acids. Germline CDR1 and CDR2: LNHDA and SQIVND (reference sequence). Here the CDR3 reads CASSQGPGRNEETQYF. The CDR3 DNA follows: TGTGCCAGTAGTCAGGGTCCCGGACGGAATGAAGAGACCCAGTACTTC. The whole variable domain, filled in from reference TRBV19 and TRBJ2-5, reads DGGITQSPKYLFRKEGQNVTLSCEQNLNHDAMYWYRQDPGQGLRLIYYSQIVNDFQKGDIAEGYSVSREKKESFPLTVTSAQKNPTAFYLCASSQGPGRNEETQYFGPGTRLLVL.

The chain uses TRBV12-3 or TRBV12-4 and TRBJ2-7; maybe TRBD1 (5 bases). The V end lost 6 bases, the J end lost 0 bases, and 12 bases lay between the germline ends. The CDR3 runs 14 residues. CDR3 region: CASSLTVNSYEQYF. DNA for the CDR3: TGTGCCAGCAGCTTGACAGTGAACTCCTACGAGCAGTACTTC.